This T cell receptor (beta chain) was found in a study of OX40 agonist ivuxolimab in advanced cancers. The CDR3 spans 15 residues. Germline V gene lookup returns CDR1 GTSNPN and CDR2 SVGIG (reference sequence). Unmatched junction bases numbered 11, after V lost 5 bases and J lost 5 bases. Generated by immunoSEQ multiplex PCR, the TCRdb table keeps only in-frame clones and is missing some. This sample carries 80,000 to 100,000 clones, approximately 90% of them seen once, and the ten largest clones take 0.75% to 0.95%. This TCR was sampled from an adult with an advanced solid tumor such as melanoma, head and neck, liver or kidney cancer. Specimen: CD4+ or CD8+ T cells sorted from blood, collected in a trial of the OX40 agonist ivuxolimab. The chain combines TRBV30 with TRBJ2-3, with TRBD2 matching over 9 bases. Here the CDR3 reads CAWQETSGGGDTQYF. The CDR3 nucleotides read TGTGCCTGGCAAGAGACTAGCGGAGGTGGAGATACGCAGTATTTT.